This T cell receptor beta chain was identified in a study of identical twins. Study-level results: There were fewer insertions in abundant cord blood beta clonotypes, but memory repertoires showed no such pattern. Low generation-probability sequences were in excess among twin-shared out-of-frame alpha sequences.

Everyone who donated was a healthy Caucasian. Each CDR3 protein is one row after TCRdb ran MiXCR on the 5' RACE reads. The table includes around 1.7 million distinct CDR3 sequences, 32% detected once. For this clonotype: Its antigen is unknown.

This clonotype was sampled from a newborn girl in good health. The specimen was cord blood.

CDR3 in DNA: TGCAGTGCTAGAGATGACGGCAGTAACTATGGCTACACCTTC. Its protein product is CSARDDGSNYGYTF. V usage is TRBV20-1 and J usage is TRBJ1-2; D is unclear. V was shortened by 0 bases and J by 1 base, with 9 bases between the two germline ends. In germline, CDR1 is DFQATT, CDR2 SNEGSKA (reference sequence). This CDR3 is 14 amino acids long.